The present T cell receptor (beta chain) was sequenced within a study of technical replicates of blood from a few donors. Between the trimmed V and J ends, which lost 4 bases and 0 bases, there was a span of 11 bases. The CDR3 sequence is 15 residues long. The germline gives CDR1 SGDLS, CDR2 YYNGEE. The table came from immunoSEQ multiplex PCR; TCRdb's copy has only in-frame clones and leaves some out. Here the sample spans around 80,000 clones, 75% to 90% being singletons. The chain combines TRBV9 with TRBJ1-3; weak D call: TRBD1 (5 bases). Material: T cells isolated from PBMCs. The origin of this receptor is a human donor in good health. CDR3 in DNA: TGTGCCAGCAGCCCATCGGGGGGCTCTGGAAACACCATATATTTT. This gives the protein CASSPSGGSGNTIYF.